These T cell receptor beta chains were read from a single sample in a study of cytomegalovirus exposure and HLA in healthy donors. Using immunoSEQ multiplex PCR, the repertoire was profiled, and TCRdb retains in-frame clones only, with some absent. The data contain approximately 190,000 clones, more than 70% of them singletons. The source material was PBMCs. These TCRs come from a man aged 35 to 55 in good health and CMV-seropositive. Each CDR3 is given with its conserved first and last residue. The order of the fields is J gene, D gene, clone size, V gene, CDR3 DNA, CDR3 protein. A D gene is named only where the DNA matches it firmly. Expanded clones get a size class; other rows say once, few or many, or leave the size out.

J: TRBJ2-2; D: NA; size: NA; V: TRBV5-1; DNA: TGCGCCAGCAGCTTGGAGCCCCGAGGGGGGGCGAAGAACACCGGGGAGCTGTTTTTT; CDR3: CASSLEPRGGAKNTGELFF
J: TRBJ1-1; D: NA; size: NA; V: TRBV6-8; DNA: TGTGCCAGCAGTTATGGACAGAGACTTATGAACACTGAAGCTTTCTTT; CDR3: CASSYGQRLMNTEAFF
J: TRBJ2-5; D: TRBD1; size: NA; V: TRBV30; DNA: TGTGCCTGGGGCAAAGGGGGCTGGGAGACCCAGTACTTC; CDR3: CAWGKGGWETQYF
J: TRBJ2-1; D: TRBD1; size: once; V: TRBV9; DNA: TGTGCCAGCAGCGCCCGGGACAGGGCTAATGAGCAGTTCTTC; CDR3: CASSARDRANEQFF
J: TRBJ2-3; D: TRBD1; size: NA; V: TRBV14; DNA: TGTGCCAGCAGCCCCCGGACAGGGGGATTTTTGAATACGCAGTATTTT; CDR3: CASSPRTGGFLNTQYF
J: TRBJ2-7; D: NA; size: NA; V: TRBV4-3; DNA: TGCGCCAGCAGCCAAGATGGGAGACGTGCGGAGCAGTACTTC; CDR3: CASSQDGRRAEQYF
J: TRBJ1-2; D: TRBD1; size: once; V: TRBV10-3; DNA: TGTGCCATCCGACAGGGCGGTGGCTACACCTTC; CDR3: CAIRQGGGYTF
J: TRBJ2-1; D: NA; size: few; V: TRBV9; DNA: TGTGCCAGCAGCGTAGGGTTTTCGGACAATGAGCAGTTCTTC; CDR3: CASSVGFSDNEQFF
J: TRBJ2-1; D: TRBD2; size: NA; V: TRBV12-5; DNA: TGTGCTAGTGGTCCTAGCGGGATCTCCTACAATGAGCAGTTCTTC; CDR3: CASGPSGISYNEQFF
J: TRBJ1-5; D: NA; size: NA; V: TRBV28; DNA: TGTGCCAGCTCCTTGACAGTTAGCAATCAGCCCCAGCATTTT; CDR3: CASSLTVSNQPQHF
J: TRBJ2-1; D: TRBD2; size: NA; V: TRBV11-2; DNA: TGTGCCAGCAGCTTAATGACTAGCGGGCCCAATGAGCAGTTCTTC; CDR3: CASSLMTSGPNEQFF
J: TRBJ2-7; D: NA; size: NA; V: TRBV9; DNA: TGTGCCAGCAGCGTAGACCCCCTTAGCTCCTACGAGCAGTACTTC; CDR3: CASSVDPLSSYEQYF
J: TRBJ2-2; D: NA; size: NA; V: TRBV5-4; DNA: TGTGCCAGCAGCTTGGAAGGGAGTAGGGCCGGGGAGCTGTTTTTT; CDR3: CASSLEGSRAGELFF
J: TRBJ1-5; D: TRBD1; size: NA; V: TRBV2; DNA: TGTGCCAGCAGTGAAATGAGACAGGGTAATCAGCCCCAGCATTTT; CDR3: CASSEMRQGNQPQHF
J: TRBJ2-4; D: NA; size: NA; V: TRBV11-1; DNA: TGTGCCAGCAGCTTAGGAGGAAGCGGGCAAAACATTCAGTACTTC; CDR3: CASSLGGSGQNIQYF
J: TRBJ2-1; D: NA; size: NA; V: TRBV27; DNA: TGTGCCAGCAGTTTATTTAAGGGGATGACTCTTTCGTCCTACAATGAGCAGTTCTTC; CDR3: CASSLFKGMTLSSYNEQFF
J: TRBJ1-1; D: NA; size: NA; V: TRBV19; DNA: TGTGCCAGTAGTATAGTCTTCGACACTGAAGCTTTCTTT; CDR3: CASSIVFDTEAFF
J: TRBJ1-2; D: TRBD1; size: NA; V: TRBV7-9; DNA: TGTGCCAGCAGCCCCTCACAGGGGACCTATGGCTACACCTTC; CDR3: CASSPSQGTYGYTF
J: TRBJ1-4; D: NA; size: NA; V: TRBV28; DNA: TGTGCCAGCAGTTTGGGGCCAAGGGAAAAACTGTTTTTT; CDR3: CASSLGPREKLFF
J: TRBJ2-2; D: NA; size: NA; V: TRBV5-1; DNA: TGCGCCAGCAGCCCCCTAGGGGGAACCGGGGAGCTGTTTTTT; CDR3: CASSPLGGTGELFF
J: TRBJ1-1; D: TRBD1; size: once; V: TRBV9; DNA: TGTGCCAGCAGCGTAGCGACAGGGGGCTCTGAAGCTTTCTTT; CDR3: CASSVATGGSEAFF
J: TRBJ2-3; D: NA; size: NA; V: TRBV28; DNA: TGTGCCAGCAGTTTACCAGGGGCAGATACGCAGTATTTT; CDR3: CASSLPGADTQYF
J: TRBJ2-4; D: NA; size: NA; V: TRBV10-3; DNA: TGTGCCATCAGTGAGGGGGCCGAAAACATTCAGTACTTC; CDR3: CAISEGAENIQYF
J: TRBJ2-7; D: TRBD1; size: NA; V: TRBV7-9; DNA: TGTGCCAGCAGCTTTTCACAGGGGGCTGGGTACGAGCAGTACTTC; CDR3: CASSFSQGAGYEQYF
J: TRBJ2-1; D: NA; size: NA; V: TRBV2; DNA: TGTGCCAGCAATGTGTTCTATGAGCAGTTCTTC; CDR3: CASNVFYEQFF
J: TRBJ2-1; D: NA; size: NA; V: TRBV6-5; DNA: TGTGCCAGCAGTTACGCCAGTGAGCAGTTCTTC; CDR3: CASSYASEQFF
J: TRBJ2-5; D: NA; size: NA; V: TRBV6-5; DNA: TGTGCCAGCAGTTACTCACCCGCAGGAGCGCAGGGGACCCAGTACTTC; CDR3: CASSYSPAGAQGTQYF
J: TRBJ2-5; D: TRBD2; size: once; V: TRBV12-5; DNA: TGTGCTAGTGGTTTGGGGCTAGCGGCTGCCAACCAAGAGACCCAGTACTTC; CDR3: CASGLGLAAANQETQYF
J: TRBJ2-7; D: TRBD2; size: NA; V: TRBV30; DNA: TGTGCCTGGACGGCTCGCGGGGGGATGTCCTACGAGCAGTACTTC; CDR3: CAWTARGGMSYEQYF
J: TRBJ1-5; D: NA; size: once; V: TRBV27; DNA: TGTGCCAGCAGGCACACTATTTCGAGCAATCAGCCCCAGCATTTT; CDR3: CASRHTISSNQPQHF
J: TRBJ1-2; D: NA; size: NA; V: TRBV5-4; DNA: TGTGCCAGCAGCTTGACGGCTAACTATGGCTACACCTTC; CDR3: CASSLTANYGYTF
J: TRBJ2-3; D: TRBD2; size: NA; V: TRBV25-1; DNA: TGTGCCAGCAGTGAATTCTGGCGGGAGTTGAGCACAGATACGCAGTATTTT; CDR3: CASSEFWRELSTDTQYF
J: TRBJ2-1; D: NA; size: NA; V: TRBV11-2; DNA: TGTGCCAGCAGCTTAATTTTGAAGCGTCTTTCCTACAATGAGCAGTTCTTC; CDR3: CASSLILKRLSYNEQFF
J: TRBJ1-2; D: NA; size: NA; V: TRBV19; DNA: TGTGCCAGTAGTATAACAGACCCTAACTATGGCTACACCTTC; CDR3: CASSITDPNYGYTF
J: TRBJ1-4; D: NA; size: NA; V: TRBV19; DNA: TGTGCCAGTAGTGTGACCCCTTGGAGTGAAAAACTGTTTTTT; CDR3: CASSVTPWSEKLFF
J: TRBJ2-7; D: TRBD1; size: NA; V: TRBV2; DNA: TGTGCCAGCAACAGGGGGACGGTCTACGAGCAGTACTTC; CDR3: CASNRGTVYEQYF
J: TRBJ1-5; D: NA; size: NA; V: TRBV5-1; DNA: TGCGCCAGCAGCTTGGCCGAGGATCAGCCCCAGCATTTT; CDR3: CASSLAEDQPQHF